This T cell receptor (beta chain) stems from a study of T cell repertoires in cytomegalovirus infection. Study-level information: Through public TCR beta signatures, both CMV infection and matching HLA type were indicated.

The J segment lost 4 bases and the V segment lost 8 bases, leaving 6 bases of the junction unmatched. The CDR3 totals 13 residues. Turning to this clonotype: Its specificity is unknown.

One entry per CDR3 protein, called by TCRdb with MiXCR from the reads. The data contain about 51,000 distinct CDR3 sequences, over 15% of them singletons. The chain recombines TRBV12-3 or TRBV12-4 with TRBJ1-2; 8 bases map to TRBD1. The receptor was isolated from a human donor in good health (CMV status not recorded). Some clones in this sample may be carry-over from other donors' samples. The sample here was CD8+ T cells from cultured PBMCs, taken from culture after CMV antigen stimulation. DNA of the CDR3: TGTGCCAGCCAATACGGGACAGGCTATGGCTACACCTTC. The encoded protein is CASQYGTGYGYTF.